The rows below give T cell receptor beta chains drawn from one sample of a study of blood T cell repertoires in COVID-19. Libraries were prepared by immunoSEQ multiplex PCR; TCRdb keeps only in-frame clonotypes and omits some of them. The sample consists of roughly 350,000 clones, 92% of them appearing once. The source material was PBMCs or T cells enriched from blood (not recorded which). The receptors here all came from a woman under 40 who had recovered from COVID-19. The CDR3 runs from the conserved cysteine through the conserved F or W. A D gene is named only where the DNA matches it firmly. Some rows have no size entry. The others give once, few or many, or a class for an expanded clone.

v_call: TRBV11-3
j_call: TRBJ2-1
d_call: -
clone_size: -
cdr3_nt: TGTGCCAGCAGCCTTAGGGAGGACTCTGAGCAGTTCTTC
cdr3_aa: CASSLREDSEQFF

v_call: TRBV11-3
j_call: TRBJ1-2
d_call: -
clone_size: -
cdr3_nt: TGTGCCAGCACCTTCTGCGCCGGTCCCTATGGCTACACCTTC
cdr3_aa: CASTFCAGPYGYTF

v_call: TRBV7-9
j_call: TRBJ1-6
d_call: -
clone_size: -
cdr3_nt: TGTGCCAGCAGCACCCCCGGGACAACCGATAATTCACCCCTCCACTTT
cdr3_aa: CASSTPGTTDNSPLHF

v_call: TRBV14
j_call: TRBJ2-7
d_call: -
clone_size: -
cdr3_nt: TGTGCCAGCAGCCAAGTGGGGGGGCTTGAGCAGTACTTC
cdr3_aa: CASSQVGGLEQYF

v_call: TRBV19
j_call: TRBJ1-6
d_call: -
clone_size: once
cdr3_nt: TGTGCCACCACGGACATCCGGAGCTCCTATAATTCACCCCTCCACTTT
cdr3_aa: CATTDIRSSYNSPLHF

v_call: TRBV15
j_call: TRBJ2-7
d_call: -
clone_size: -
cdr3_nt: TGTGCCACCAGCAGAGTATCGGGTAAACGTTCCTACGAGCAGTACTTC
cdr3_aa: CATSRVSGKRSYEQYF

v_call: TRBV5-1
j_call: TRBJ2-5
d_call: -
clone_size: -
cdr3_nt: TGCGCCAGCAGCTCCGGGACGGGAGATAGAGAGACCCAGTACTTC
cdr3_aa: CASSSGTGDRETQYF

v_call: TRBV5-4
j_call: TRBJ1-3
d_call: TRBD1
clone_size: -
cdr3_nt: TGTGCCAGCAGCCGCAGGGGGCCGGATGGAAACACCATATATTTT
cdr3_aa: CASSRRGPDGNTIYF

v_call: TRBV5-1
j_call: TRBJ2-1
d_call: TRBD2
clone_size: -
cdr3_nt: TGCGCCAGCAGCCGGGGACTAGCGGGAGGGCCTACCTACAATGAGCAGTTCTTC
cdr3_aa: CASSRGLAGGPTYNEQFF

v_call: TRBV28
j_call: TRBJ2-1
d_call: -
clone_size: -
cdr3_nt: TGTGCCAGCAGTTACGGCGGTTCCTACAATGAGCAGTTCTTC
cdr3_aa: CASSYGGSYNEQFF

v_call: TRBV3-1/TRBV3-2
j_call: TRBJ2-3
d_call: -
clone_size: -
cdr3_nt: TGTGCCAGCAGCCAAGAGGGGAGCCATACGCAGTATTTT
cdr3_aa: CASSQEGSHTQYF

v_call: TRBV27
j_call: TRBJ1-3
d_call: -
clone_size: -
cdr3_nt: TGTGCCAGCAGGCAAGCCTCTGGAAACACCATATATTTT
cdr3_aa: CASRQASGNTIYF

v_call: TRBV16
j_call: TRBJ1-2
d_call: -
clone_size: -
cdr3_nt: TGTGCCAGCAGCCAAGTGTCGGGACACCACTTC
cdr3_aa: CASSQVSGHHF

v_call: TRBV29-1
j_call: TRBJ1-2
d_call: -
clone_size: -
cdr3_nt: TGCAGCGTTGTCGCAGGGGCGGACTATGGCTACACCTTC
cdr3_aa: CSVVAGADYGYTF

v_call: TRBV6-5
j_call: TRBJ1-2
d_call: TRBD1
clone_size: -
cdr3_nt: TGTGCCAGCAGTTCGGACAGGTCCTATGGCTACACCTTC
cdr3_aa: CASSSDRSYGYTF

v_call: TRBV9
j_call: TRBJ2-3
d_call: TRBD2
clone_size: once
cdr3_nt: TGTGCCAGCAGCGTGAGCGGGGGGCAAGACACAGATACGCAGTATTTT
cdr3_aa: CASSVSGGQDTDTQYF

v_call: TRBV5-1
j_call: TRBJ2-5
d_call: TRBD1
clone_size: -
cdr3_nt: TGCGCCAGCAGCTTCGGAGACAGGGGCGACCGTGAGACCCAGTACTTC
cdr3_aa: CASSFGDRGDRETQYF